The 3 T cell receptor beta chains presented below share a single source sample, sequenced in a study of T cell repertoires in cytomegalovirus infection. Their cognate antigens are unknown. Via MiXCR, TCRdb re-called the reads, giving one row per CDR3 protein. This sample has 650,000 to 900,000 distinct CDR3 sequences; about 27% occur once, and the top ten carry 13%. The specimen was cultured CD8+ T cells from PBMCs, collected from culture after CMV antigen stimulation. These receptors all stem from a human donor in good health (CMV status not recorded). Some clones in this sample may be carry-over from other donors' samples.

This clonotype came up many times. V and J are TRBV7-6 and TRBJ2-1; no clear D. The CDR3 has 17 amino acids. Trimming stripped 0 bases from V and 0 bases from J, with 12 bases between. Germline V gene sequence: CDR1 SGHVS, CDR2 FNYEAQ. CDR3 sequence (DNA): TGTGCCAGCAGCTTAGCGAGCGCGGAGAGCTCCTACAATGAGCAGTTCTTC. Residues: CASSLASAESSYNEQFF.

The V gene is TRBV7-9, the J gene TRBJ1-2, with TRBD1 as a possible D gene (6 bases). The germline gives CDR1 SEHNR, CDR2 FQNEAQ (reference sequence). The CDR3 is made up of 14 amino acids. V was shortened by 4 bases and J by 8 bases, with 17 bases between the two germline ends. CDR3 DNA: TGTGCCAGCAGCTCCCGCGGGGGGCTACAGGGCTACACCTTC. Protein: CASSSRGGLQGYTF.

This chain links TRBV19 with TRBJ1-1; D ambiguous. This CDR3 is built from 15 residues. The V gene lost 3 bases and the J gene lost 1 base, with 12 bases spanning the gap. CDR1 is LNHDA, CDR2 SQIVND, per germline (reference sequence). The CDR3 region has the DNA TGTGCCAGTAGTATGGATCAGGTGACGAACACTGAAGCTTTCTTT. Encoded protein: CASSMDQVTNTEAFF.